The present T cell receptor beta chain was sequenced within a study of cytomegalovirus exposure and HLA in healthy donors. V gave up 8 bases and J gave up 6 bases, with 15 bases separating them. The CDR3 is 13 amino acids. In germline, CDR1 is SGHTA, CDR2 FQGNSA. This clone is a singleton in its sample. Its specificity is unknown. Primers included in the PCR were 60 Vbeta and 13 Jbeta primers. Produced via immunoSEQ multiplex PCR; TCRdb's table is partial and in-frame only. The table lists about 170,000 clones, 70% to 90% of them singletons. Everyone who donated was a healthy bone marrow donor. Study-level results: V- and J-gene trimming of TCR beta was linked (in a later analysis) to a missense DCLRE1C variant.

This receptor was obtained from a man aged 18 to 35 in good health and CMV-seropositive. This rearrangement joins TRBV7-2 to TRBJ2-3, with D unclear. The sequencing input was PBMCs. CDR3 amino acids: CASRAASSDTQYF. The CDR3 bases are TGTGCCAGCCGTGCGGCCTCCTCGGATACGCAGTATTTT.